The T cell receptor (beta chain) under discussion was sequenced for a study of post-analysis software for immune sequencing data. Study-wide points: Comparison of patients with controls showed a handful of TRBV segments more frequent in patients, TRBV5-6, TRBV5-1 and TRBV20-1 among them.

A note on this clonotype: The antigen is unknown.

Prepared libraries of TCR beta cDNA carried unique molecular identifiers. Each CDR3 protein is one row after TCRdb ran MiXCR on the PCR reads. The sample has hundreds of thousands of distinct CDR3 sequences; around a third are singletons. V shed 5 bases, J shed 9 bases, and the junction held 13 bases outside the gene matches. This CDR3 has 16 residues. The receptor was isolated from a girl aged 10 to 17 with multiple sclerosis. Sequencing used blood. The chain combines TRBV12-3 or TRBV12-4 with TRBJ1-6, with TRBD1 identical over 7 bases. DNA of the CDR3: TGTGCCAGCAGTACGAAAACAGGGGCCCTGGGTTCACCCCTCCACTTT. The encoded protein is CASSTKTGALGSPLHF.